This T cell receptor (beta chain) was recovered during a study of PD-L1 blockade in urothelial cancer. Overall study context: Patients commenced intravenous atezolizumab, 1,200 mg every 3 weeks, in 2014.

CDR3 size: 11 residues. Trimming shortened V by 1 base and J by 10 bases, and 8 bases separated the two germline ends. Per the germline V gene, CDR1 is SGHAT and CDR2 is FQDESV (reference sequence). General observations from the study: At the 3-week point, tumor-associated blood clones expanded more in durable-benefit patients.

The data were produced by immunoSEQ multiplex PCR, yet TCRdb's version contains in-frame clones alone and is incomplete. The sample carries about 29,000 clones, more than 75% recorded once. The table lists this clone with a count of one. As yet, its antigen is unknown. Patients' urothelial carcinoma was locally advanced or metastatic. Samples spanned pretreatment and treatment, with 1 to 8 time points per patient. The rearrangement joins TRBV11-1 to TRBJ2-7; possible D gene TRBD2, 6 bases. The material sequenced was PBMCs, taken around atezolizumab (anti-PD-L1) treatment. This TCR came from a middle-aged man with urothelial cancer. The DNA for the CDR3 is TGTGCCAGCAGCTTAGGGGGGGACCAGTACTTC. It translates to CASSLGGDQYF.